This TCR beta chain was sequenced in a study of OX40 agonist ivuxolimab in advanced cancers. Study context: As their treatment, patients were administered ivuxolimab, an agonistic anti-OX40 (CD134) antibody. Two patients with cutaneous melanoma and one with hepatocellular carcinoma, three in total, showed partial responses.

Sampling of blood occurred at baseline, cycle 4 day 1, and cycle 7 day 1. CDR1 and CDR2 from the germline V gene are SNHLY and FYNNEI. Between the trimmed V and J ends, which lost 0 bases and 7 bases, there was a span of 9 bases. This CDR3 region has 13 residues. Here immunoSEQ multiplex PCR was the method, and the copy in TCRdb shows in-frame clones only, minus some. Among tens of thousands of clones listed, 84% were seen once. The chain has TRBV2 and TRBJ1-1, with D unclear. The sequence derives from an adult with an advanced solid tumor such as melanoma, head and neck, liver or kidney cancer. Sequences were derived from CD4+ or CD8+ T cells sorted from blood, sampled in a trial of the OX40 agonist ivuxolimab. The CDR3 here is CASSEAPSYEAFF. The CDR3 DNA reads TGTGCCAGCAGTGAAGCGCCCAGCTATGAAGCTTTCTTT.